This TCR beta chain was recorded in a study of T-cell memory formation after mild COVID-19. Study-wide results and caveats: CD4+ contracting clones lay mainly in CM and EM, CD8+ ones in EMRA.

Trimming left V 0 bases short and J 9 bases short, with 12 bases between. There are 14 residues in the CDR3. This clonotype was detected ten times or more. Its specificity is unknown. From the 5' RACE reads, TCRdb called clonotypes with MiXCR, one entry per CDR3 protein. In the table there are 29,000 or so distinct CDR3 sequences, more than 10% of which are singletons. V usage is TRBV12-3 or TRBV12-4 and J usage is TRBJ2-1; a weak D match, TRBD2 (7 bases). The specimen sequenced was PBMCs or a T cell subset sorted from them (not recorded which). The TCR comes from an adult woman who had mild COVID-19 (a few samples of this study predate the infection). Cell type and time point are not known. The CDR3 bases are TGTGCCAGCAGTTTAGCGGGGGGGCCGGGTGAGCAGTTCTTC. Amino acid sequence: CASSLAGGPGEQFF.